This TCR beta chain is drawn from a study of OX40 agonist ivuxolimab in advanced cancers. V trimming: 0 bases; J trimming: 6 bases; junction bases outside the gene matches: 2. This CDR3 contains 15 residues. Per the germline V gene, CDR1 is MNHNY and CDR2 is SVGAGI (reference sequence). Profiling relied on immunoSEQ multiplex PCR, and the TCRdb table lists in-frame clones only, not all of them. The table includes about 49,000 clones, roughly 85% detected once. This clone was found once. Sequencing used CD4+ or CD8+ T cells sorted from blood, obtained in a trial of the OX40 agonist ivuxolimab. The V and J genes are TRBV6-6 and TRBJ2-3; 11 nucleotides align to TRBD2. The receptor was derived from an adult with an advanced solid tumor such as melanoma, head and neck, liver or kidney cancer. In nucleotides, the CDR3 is TGTGCCAGCAGTTACTCTAGCGGGAGGGCCGATACGCAGTATTTT. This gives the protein CASSYSSGRADTQYF.